This T cell receptor beta chain was recovered during a study of blood T cell repertoires in COVID-19. Study-level information: PBMCs, B-cell-depleted T cells, or T cells provided the cDNA or gDNA that made up the material.

TCRdb's table, derived via immunoSEQ multiplex PCR, lists solely in-frame clones and lacks some. The sample gives some 430,000 clones, around 90% of which show up once; 0.55% to 0.75% is in the top ten. From germline, CDR1 is SGHNT and CDR2 YENEEA. The junction had 2 bases not matched to a gene; V was cut back by 5 bases and J by 2 bases. The CDR3 is 13 residues long. The origin of this receptor is a man younger than 35 who had recovered from COVID-19. The chain is built from TRBV11-3 and TRBJ2-5, with TRBD1 identical over 7 bases. The sequenced material came from PBMCs or T cells enriched from blood (not recorded which). CDR3 nucleotide sequence: TGTGCCAGCAGCCCCAGGGGGCAAGAGACCCAGTACTTC. The encoded protein is CASSPRGQETQYF.